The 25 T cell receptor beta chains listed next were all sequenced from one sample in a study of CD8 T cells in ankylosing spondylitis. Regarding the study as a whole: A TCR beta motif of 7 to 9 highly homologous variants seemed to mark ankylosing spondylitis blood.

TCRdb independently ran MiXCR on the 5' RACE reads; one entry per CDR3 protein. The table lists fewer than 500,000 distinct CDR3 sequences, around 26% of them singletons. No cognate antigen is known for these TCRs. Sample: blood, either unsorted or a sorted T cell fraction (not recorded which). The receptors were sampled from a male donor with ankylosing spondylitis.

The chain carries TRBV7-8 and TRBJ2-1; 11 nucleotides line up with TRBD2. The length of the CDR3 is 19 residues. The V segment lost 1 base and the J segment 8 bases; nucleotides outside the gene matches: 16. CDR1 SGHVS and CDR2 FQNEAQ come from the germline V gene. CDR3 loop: CASSLGVVHSGRARDEQFF. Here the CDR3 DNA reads TGTGCCAGCAGCTTAGGAGTGGTTCATAGCGGGAGGGCGAGGGATGAGCAGTTCTTC.

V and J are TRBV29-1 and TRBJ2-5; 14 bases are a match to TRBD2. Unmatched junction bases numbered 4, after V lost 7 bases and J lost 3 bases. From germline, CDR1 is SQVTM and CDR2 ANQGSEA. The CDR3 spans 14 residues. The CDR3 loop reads CSAGTSGSEETQYF. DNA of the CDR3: TGCAGCGCCGGGACTAGCGGGAGTGAAGAGACCCAGTACTTC.

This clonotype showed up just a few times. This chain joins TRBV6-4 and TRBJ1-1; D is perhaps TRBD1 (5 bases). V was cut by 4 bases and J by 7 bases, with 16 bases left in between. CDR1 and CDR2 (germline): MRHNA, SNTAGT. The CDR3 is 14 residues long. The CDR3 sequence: CASSASNVGGEAFF. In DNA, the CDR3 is TGTGCCAGCAGTGCCTCCAACGTGGGGGGTGAAGCTTTCTTT.

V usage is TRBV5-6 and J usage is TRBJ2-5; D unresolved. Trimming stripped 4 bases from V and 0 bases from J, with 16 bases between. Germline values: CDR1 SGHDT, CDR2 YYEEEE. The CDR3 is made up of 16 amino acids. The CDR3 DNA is TGTGCCAGCAGCCTTACGGTGCGGCACGACCAAGAGACCCAGTACTTC. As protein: CASSLTVRHDQETQYF.

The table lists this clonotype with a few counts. The CDR3 protein is CASSLDLGRRAETQYF. CDR3 coding DNA: TGTGCCAGCAGCTTAGATCTGGGGAGGCGTGCAGAGACCCAGTACTTC. V is TRBV11-2 and J is TRBJ2-5; maybe TRBD2 (6 bases). The CDR3 sequence is 16 residues long. CDR1 and CDR2 from the germline V gene are SGHAT and FQNNGV. V was clipped by 0 bases and J by 4 bases, with 15 bases between them.

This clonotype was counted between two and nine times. CDR3 loop: CASSLESSGNTIYF. CDR3 coding DNA: TGCGCCAGCAGCTTGGAAAGCTCTGGAAACACCATATATTTT. V is TRBV5-1 and J is TRBJ1-3; D remains unclear. This CDR3 has 14 residues. The germline CDR1 and CDR2 sequences are SGHRS and YFSETQ. The germline V and J ends were trimmed by 0 bases and 0 bases, with 4 bases remaining between them.

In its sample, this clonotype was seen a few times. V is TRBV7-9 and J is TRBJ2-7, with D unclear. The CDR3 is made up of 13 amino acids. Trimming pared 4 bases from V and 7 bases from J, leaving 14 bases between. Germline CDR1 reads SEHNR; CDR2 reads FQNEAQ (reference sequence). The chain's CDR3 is CASSSQSRTEQYF. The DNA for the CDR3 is TGTGCCAGCAGCTCCCAGTCCAGGACGGAGCAGTACTTC.

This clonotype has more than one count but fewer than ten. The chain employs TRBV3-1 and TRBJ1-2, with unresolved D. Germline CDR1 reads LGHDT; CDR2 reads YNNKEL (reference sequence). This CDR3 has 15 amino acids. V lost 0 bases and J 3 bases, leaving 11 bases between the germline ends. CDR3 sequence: CASSQELFGHYGYTF. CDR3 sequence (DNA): TGTGCCAGCAGCCAAGAATTATTCGGACACTATGGCTACACCTTC.

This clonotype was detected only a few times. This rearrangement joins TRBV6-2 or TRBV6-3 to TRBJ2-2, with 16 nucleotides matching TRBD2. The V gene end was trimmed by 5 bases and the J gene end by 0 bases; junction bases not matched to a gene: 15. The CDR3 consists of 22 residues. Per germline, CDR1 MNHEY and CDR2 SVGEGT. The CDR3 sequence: CASSPITLPGLAGGPNTGELFF. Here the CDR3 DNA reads TGTGCCAGCAGTCCGATAACCCTCCCGGGACTAGCGGGAGGGCCGAACACCGGGGAGCTGTTTTTT.

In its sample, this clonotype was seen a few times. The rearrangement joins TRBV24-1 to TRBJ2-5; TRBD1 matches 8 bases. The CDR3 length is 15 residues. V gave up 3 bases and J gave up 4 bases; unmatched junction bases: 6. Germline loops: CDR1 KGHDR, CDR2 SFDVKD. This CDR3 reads CATSDPTGGRETQYF. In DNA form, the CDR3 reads TGTGCCACCAGTGATCCTACAGGGGGACGAGAGACCCAGTACTTC.

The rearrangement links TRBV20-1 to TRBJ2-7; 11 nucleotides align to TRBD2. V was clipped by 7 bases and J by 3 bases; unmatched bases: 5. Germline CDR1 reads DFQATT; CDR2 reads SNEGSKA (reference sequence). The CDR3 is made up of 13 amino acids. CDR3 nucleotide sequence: TGCAGTGAGGGGCTAGCGGGAGGCTACGAGCAGTACTTC. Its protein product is CSEGLAGGYEQYF.

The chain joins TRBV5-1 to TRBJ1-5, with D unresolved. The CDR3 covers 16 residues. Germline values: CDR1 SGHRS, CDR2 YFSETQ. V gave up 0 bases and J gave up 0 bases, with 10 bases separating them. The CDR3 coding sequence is TGCGCCAGCAGCTTGGGGGCGGACTTTAGCAATCAGCCCCAGCATTTT. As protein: CASSLGADFSNQPQHF. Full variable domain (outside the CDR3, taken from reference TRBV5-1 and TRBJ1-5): KAGVTQTPRYLIKTRGQQVTLSCSPISGHRSVSWYQQTPGQGLQFLFEYFSETQRNKGNFPGRFSGRQFSNSRSEMNVSTLELGDSALYLCASSLGADFSNQPQHFGDGTRLSIL.

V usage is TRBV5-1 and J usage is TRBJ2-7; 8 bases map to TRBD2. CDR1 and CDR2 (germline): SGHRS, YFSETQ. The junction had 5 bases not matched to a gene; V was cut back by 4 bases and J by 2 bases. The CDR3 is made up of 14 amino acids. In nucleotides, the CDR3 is TGCGCCAGCAGCCCCCTAGCGGGTACCTACGAGCAGTACTTC. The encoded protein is CASSPLAGTYEQYF.

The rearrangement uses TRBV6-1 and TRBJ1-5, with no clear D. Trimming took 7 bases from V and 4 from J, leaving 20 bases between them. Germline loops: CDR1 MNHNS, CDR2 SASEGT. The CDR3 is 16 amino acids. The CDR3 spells CASKEAEGLNNQPQHF. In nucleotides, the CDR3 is TGTGCCAGCAAAGAGGCAGAGGGCCTTAATAATCAGCCCCAGCATTTT.

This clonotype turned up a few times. This chain's CDR3 is CSASRYNSNQPQHF. The CDR3 bases are TGCAGTGCTAGTAGGTACAATAGCAATCAGCCCCAGCATTTT. The chain combines TRBV20-1 with TRBJ1-5; D is ambiguous. Trimming left V 3 bases short and J 0 bases short, with 9 bases between. Germline values: CDR1 DFQATT, CDR2 SNEGSKA (reference sequence). This CDR3 is 14 amino acids long.

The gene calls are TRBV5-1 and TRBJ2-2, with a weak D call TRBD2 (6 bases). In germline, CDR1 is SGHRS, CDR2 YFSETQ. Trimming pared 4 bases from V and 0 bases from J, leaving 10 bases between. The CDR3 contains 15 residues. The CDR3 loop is CASSRRDSNTGELFF. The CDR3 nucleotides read TGCGCCAGCAGCCGGAGGGATTCGAACACCGGGGAGCTGTTTTTT.

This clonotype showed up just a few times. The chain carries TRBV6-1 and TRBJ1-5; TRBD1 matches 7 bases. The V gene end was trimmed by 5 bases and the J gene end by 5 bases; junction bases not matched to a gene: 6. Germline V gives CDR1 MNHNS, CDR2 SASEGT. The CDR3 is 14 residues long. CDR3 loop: CASSKGQRDQPQHF. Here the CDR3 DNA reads TGTGCCAGCAGTAAGGGACAGCGAGATCAGCCCCAGCATTTT.

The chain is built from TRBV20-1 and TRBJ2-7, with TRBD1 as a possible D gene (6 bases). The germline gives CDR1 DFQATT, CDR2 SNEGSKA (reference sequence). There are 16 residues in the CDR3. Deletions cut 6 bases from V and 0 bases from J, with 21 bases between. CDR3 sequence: CSATNLGAERSYEQYF. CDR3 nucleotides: TGCAGTGCCACAAATTTGGGGGCGGAACGCTCCTACGAGCAGTACTTC.

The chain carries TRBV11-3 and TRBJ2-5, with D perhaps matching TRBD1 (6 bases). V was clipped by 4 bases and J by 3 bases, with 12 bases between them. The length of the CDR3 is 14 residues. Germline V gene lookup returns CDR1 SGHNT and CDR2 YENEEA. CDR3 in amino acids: CASSSGQLEETQYF. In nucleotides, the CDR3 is TGTGCCAGCAGCTCGGGACAATTGGAAGAGACCCAGTACTTC.

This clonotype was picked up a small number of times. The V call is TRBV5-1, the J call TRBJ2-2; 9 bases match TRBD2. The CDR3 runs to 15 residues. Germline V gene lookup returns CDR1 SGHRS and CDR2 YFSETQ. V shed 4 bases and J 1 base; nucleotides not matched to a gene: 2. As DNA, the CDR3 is TGCGCCAGCAGCCCAGCGGGAGGGAACACCGGGGAGCTGTTTTTT. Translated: CASSPAGGNTGELFF.

CDR3 sequence reads: CASTTAADGYTF. CDR3 nucleotides: TGTGCCAGCACGACAGCAGCTGATGGCTACACCTTC. The V call is TRBV2, the J call TRBJ1-2; D perhaps matches TRBD1 (5 bases). Germline V CDR1 and CDR2: SNHLY, FYNNEI. V shed 7 bases and J shed 6 bases, with 12 bases lying between them. The CDR3 loop spans 12 amino acids.

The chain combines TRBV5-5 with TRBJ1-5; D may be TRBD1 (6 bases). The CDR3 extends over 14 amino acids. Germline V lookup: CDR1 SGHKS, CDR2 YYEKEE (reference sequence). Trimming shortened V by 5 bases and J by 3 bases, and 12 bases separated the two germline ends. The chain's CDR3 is CASSSQGINQPQHF. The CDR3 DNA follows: TGTGCCAGCAGTTCTCAGGGGATCAATCAGCCCCAGCATTTT.

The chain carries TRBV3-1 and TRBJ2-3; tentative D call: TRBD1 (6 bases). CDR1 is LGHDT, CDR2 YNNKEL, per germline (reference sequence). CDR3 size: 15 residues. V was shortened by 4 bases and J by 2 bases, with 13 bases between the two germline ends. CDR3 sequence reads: CASSRARGSTDTQYF. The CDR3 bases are TGTGCCAGCAGCCGGGCCAGGGGATCCACAGATACGCAGTATTTT.

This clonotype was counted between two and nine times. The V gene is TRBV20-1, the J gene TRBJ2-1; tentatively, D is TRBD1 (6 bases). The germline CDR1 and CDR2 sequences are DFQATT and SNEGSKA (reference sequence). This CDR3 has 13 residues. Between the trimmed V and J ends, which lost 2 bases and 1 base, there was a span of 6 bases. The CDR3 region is CSARRGSYNEQFF. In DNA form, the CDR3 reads TGCAGTGCTAGAAGGGGGTCCTACAATGAGCAGTTCTTC.

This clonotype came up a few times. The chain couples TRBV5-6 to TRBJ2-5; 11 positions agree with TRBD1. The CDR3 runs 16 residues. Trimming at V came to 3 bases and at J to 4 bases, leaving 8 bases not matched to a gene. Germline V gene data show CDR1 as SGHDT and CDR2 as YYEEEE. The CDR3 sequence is CASSWDRGGLAETQYF. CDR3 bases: TGTGCCAGCAGCTGGGACAGGGGGGGTCTGGCAGAGACCCAGTACTTC.